These 15 T cell receptor beta chains were sequenced from one sample in a study of response to subunit inactivated influenza vaccine. Each CDR3 protein is one row after TCRdb ran MiXCR on the RT-PCR reads. Among about 300,000 distinct CDR3 sequences listed, about 20% were seen once. The starting material was PBMCs from blood, obtained about 20 months after vaccination. The receptors shown here come from a man between 50 and 75 years old who received an inactivated influenza vaccine.

The sample holds many counts of this clonotype. The V call is TRBV12-3 or TRBV12-4, the J call TRBJ1-2; 7 bases fit TRBD1. This CDR3 region has 14 residues. V lost 6 bases, J lost 5 bases, and 9 bases stayed unmatched. The CDR3 bases are TGTGCCAGCAGCTCCAATAGGGACAGTTATGGCTACACCTTC. Its translation is CASSSNRDSYGYTF.

CDR3 region: CASRHRGTLTDTQYF. The CDR3 region has the DNA TGCGCCAGCAGACACAGGGGCACCCTCACAGATACGCAGTATTTT. The chain has TRBV5-1 and TRBJ2-3; 7 bases agree with TRBD1. The V gene end was trimmed by 5 bases and the J gene end by 2 bases; junction bases not matched to a gene: 8. The CDR3 runs to 15 residues. The germline CDR1 and CDR2 sequences are SGHRS and YFSETQ. Based on the CDR3 plus reference TRBV5-1 and TRBJ2-3, the full variable domain is KAGVTQTPRYLIKTRGQQVTLSCSPISGHRSVSWYQQTPGQGLQFLFEYFSETQRNKGNFPGRFSGRQFSNSRSEMNVSTLELGDSALYLCASRHRGTLTDTQYFGPGTRLTVL.

This clonotype was recorded a few times. The CDR3 here is CASSPLTISGANVLTF. The CDR3, as DNA: TGTGCCAGCAGTCCTCTCACTATCTCTGGGGCCAACGTCCTGACTTTC. The chain recombines TRBV3-1 with TRBJ2-6; D unclear. The CDR3 is 16 residues long. Germline CDR1 and CDR2: LGHDT and YNNKEL (reference sequence). The V gene lost 6 bases and the J gene lost 0 bases, with 12 bases spanning the gap.

The chain recombines TRBV20-1 with TRBJ2-6; a possible D gene is TRBD1 (5 bases). Germline CDR1 reads DFQATT; CDR2 reads SNEGSKA (reference sequence). Deletions cut 3 bases from V and 1 base from J, with 7 bases between. There are 14 residues in the CDR3. The CDR3 region is CSASPGSGANVLTF. The CDR3 coding sequence is TGCAGTGCTAGTCCAGGGTCTGGGGCCAACGTCCTGACTTTC.

The rearrangement links TRBV7-2 to TRBJ2-7, with 8 bases that match TRBD2. The CDR3 length is 15 residues. The J segment lost 3 bases and the V segment lost 1 base, leaving 5 bases of the junction unmatched. Germline loops: CDR1 SGHTA, CDR2 FQGNSA. The CDR3, as DNA: TGTGCCAGCAGCTTAGACGGCGGGGGGTTCTACGAGCAGTACTTC. This sequence encodes CASSLDGGGFYEQYF.

V and J are TRBV5-4 and TRBJ2-3; TRBD2 agrees at 9 bases. Germline V gene sequence: CDR1 SGHNT, CDR2 YYREEE (reference sequence). The junction had 17 bases not matched to a gene; V was cut back by 2 bases and J by 7 bases. The CDR3 sequence is 18 residues long. The CDR3 coding sequence is TGTGCCAGCAGCTTTCATCCAGCGGGGGGACATAAACCTTATACGCAGTATTTT. It encodes CASSFHPAGGHKPYTQYF. The variable domain in full, completed from reference TRBV5-4 and TRBJ2-3, reads ETGVTQSPTHLIKTRGQQVTLRCSSQSGHNTVSWYQQALGQGPQFIFQYYREEENGRGNFPPRFSGLQFPNYSSELNVNALELDDSALYLCASSFHPAGGHKPYTQYFGPGTRLTVL.

The chain recombines TRBV11-2 with TRBJ2-3; D may be TRBD1 or TRBD2 (5 bases each). Trimming removed 5 bases at V and 2 bases at J, with 26 bases between. Germline V gene lookup returns CDR1 SGHAT and CDR2 FQNNGV. The CDR3 contains 19 residues. The CDR3 DNA follows: TGTGCCAGCAGCGCCGGGACGGCCCCCGGGACCTTATTCACAGATACGCAGTATTTT. It codes for CASSAGTAPGTLFTDTQYF. Using reference TRBV11-2 and TRBJ2-3 for the parts outside the CDR3, the full variable domain is EAGVAQSPRYKIIEKRQSVAFWCNPISGHATLYWYQQILGQGPKLLIQFQNNGVVDDSQLPKDRFSAERLKGVDSTLKIQPAKLEDSAVYLCASSAGTAPGTLFTDTQYFGPGTRLTVL.

This clonotype was seen more than once but under ten times. This chain connects TRBV27 to TRBJ1-5; 8 bases are shared with TRBD1. This CDR3 is 16 amino acids long. Unmatched junction bases numbered 12, after V lost 5 bases and J lost 6 bases. The germline V gene encodes CDR1 MNHEY and CDR2 SMNVEV (reference sequence). The CDR3 coding sequence is TGTGCCAGCAGTGCTATTGGGACAGGCATCAGTCAGCCCCAGCATTTT. The encoded protein is CASSAIGTGISQPQHF.

The J gene is TRBJ1-1, the V gene TRBV12-3 or TRBV12-4; 9 nucleotides match TRBD1. The V gene end was trimmed by 6 bases and the J gene end by 5 bases; junction bases not matched to a gene: 10. This CDR3 region has 15 residues. The CDR3 loop is CASRFAGQGGTEAFF. The DNA for the CDR3 is TGTGCCAGCAGATTCGCGGGACAGGGAGGAACTGAAGCTTTCTTT.

This clonotype was counted only a few times. The rearrangement links TRBV5-1 to TRBJ2-2, with D hard to call. The CDR3 loop spans 15 amino acids. The ends were cut back, 0 bases at V and 0 bases at J, with 6 bases in the middle. From germline, CDR1 is SGHRS and CDR2 YFSETQ. The CDR3 sequence: CASSLGHANTGELFF. DNA of the CDR3: TGCGCCAGCAGCTTGGGGCATGCGAACACCGGGGAGCTGTTTTTT.

CDR3 sequence (DNA): TGCGCCAGCGGGACTAGCGGGGGAGGCGAGCAGTACTTC. Encoded protein: CASGTSGGGEQYF. The genes are TRBV10-2 and TRBJ2-7; 14 nucleotides line up with TRBD2. V was clipped by 8 bases and J by 6 bases; unmatched bases: 3. CDR3 size: 13 residues. Germline CDR1 reads WSHSY; CDR2 reads SAAADI.

This clonotype occurred a few times. This chain joins TRBV6-5 and TRBJ2-2; 10 bases align to TRBD2. Germline CDR1 and CDR2: MNHEY and SVGAGI. V lost 3 bases and J lost 5; bases outside the gene matches: 9. This CDR3 is built from 17 residues. Written as DNA, the CDR3 is TGTGCCAGCAGTTATACTAGCGGGGCCTCAGGAACCGGGGAGCTGTTTTTT. Translated, it gives CASSYTSGASGTGELFF.

The table lists this clonotype with a few counts. This chain links TRBV2 with TRBJ1-5, with 10 bases identical to TRBD1. In germline, CDR1 is SNHLY, CDR2 FYNNEI. The CDR3 consists of 16 residues. Trimming at V came to 5 bases and at J to 5 bases, leaving 9 bases not matched to a gene. In nucleotides, the CDR3 is TGTGCCAGCAGTTCCTCTACCGGGACAGGGGATCAGCCCCAGCATTTT. As protein: CASSSSTGTGDQPQHF.

This clonotype was detected a few times. The V and J genes are TRBV12-3 or TRBV12-4 and TRBJ2-4, with a tentative D call TRBD2 (5 bases). Trimming took 3 bases from V and 1 from J, leaving 13 bases between them. The CDR3 extends over 16 amino acids. The CDR3 is CASSFGRLTAKNIQYF. The DNA for the CDR3 is TGTGCCAGCAGTTTTGGTAGACTAACGGCCAAAAACATTCAGTACTTC.

This clonotype was detected only a few times. The chain couples TRBV3-1 to TRBJ1-6; weak D call: TRBD1 (6 bases). Trimming took 1 base from V and 4 from J, leaving 11 bases between them. Germline values: CDR1 LGHDT, CDR2 YNNKEL (reference sequence). The CDR3 loop spans 16 amino acids. CDR3 sequence (DNA): TGTGCCAGCAGCCAAGTTCTGGACAGTTATAATTCACCCCTCCACTTT. Its protein is CASSQVLDSYNSPLHF.